A single sample is the source of the 5 T cell receptor beta chains below, sequenced in a study of T-cell reconstitution after alpha-beta-depleted transplantation in children. Construction of the TCRbeta library involved unique molecular identifiers. TCRdb re-analysed the PCR reads in MiXCR, keeping a single row per CDR3 protein. The sample includes 330,000 or so distinct CDR3 sequences, about 9.5% of them seen just once. This material consisted of PBMCs, taken before TCRalphabeta/CD19-depleted stem cell transplant. The receptors stem from a boy under three years old with acute myeloid leukemia, due to receive a stem cell transplant.

This clonotype was seen at least ten times. This rearrangement joins TRBV6-1 to TRBJ2-5, with D uncertain. The CDR3 has 14 amino acids. Germline CDR1 is MNHNS and CDR2 is SASEGT. V was shortened by 6 bases and J by 5 bases, with 16 bases between the two germline ends. CDR3 coding DNA: TGTGCCAGCAGCTCCGACGAAGATGGGGAGACCCAGTACTTC. Encoded protein: CASSSDEDGETQYF.

Many counts were recorded for this clonotype. J is TRBJ2-3 and V is TRBV6-4; 7 bases are a match to TRBD1. The CDR3 runs to 16 residues. The germline V gene encodes CDR1 MRHNA and CDR2 SNTAGT. The ends lost 3 bases at V and 11 bases at J; junction bases unmatched: 17. The CDR3, as DNA: TGTGCCAGCAGTGATTGGGCCGGTTCGTGGACAGGCCAGCAGTATTTT. It yields the protein CASSDWAGSWTGQQYF.

The table lists this clonotype with many counts. V usage is TRBV11-2 and J usage is TRBJ2-7; no firm D call. The germline V and J ends were trimmed by 1 base and 5 bases, with 6 bases remaining between them. The length of the CDR3 is 12 residues. Germline-derived CDR1 and CDR2 are SGHAT and FQNNGV. The CDR3 DNA reads as TGTGCCAGCAGCTTAGGATGGGACGAGCAGTACTTC. It specifies CASSLGWDEQYF.

This clonotype occurred many times. The rearrangement joins TRBV12-3 or TRBV12-4 to TRBJ1-3; tentatively, D is TRBD1 (5 bases). Trimming stripped 4 bases from V and 7 bases from J, with 14 bases between. This CDR3 is 14 amino acids long. The CDR3 DNA reads as TGTGCCAGCAGTTCACTCGCAGGGAGGAACACCATATATTTT. As protein: CASSSLAGRNTIYF.

This clonotype was observed at least ten times. This chain links TRBV28 with TRBJ2-7, with 9 nucleotides matching TRBD1. In germline, CDR1 is MDHEN, CDR2 SYDVKM. The CDR3 is 15 residues long. V was pared by 5 bases and J by 3 bases, with 8 bases of the junction left unmatched. CDR3 nucleotide sequence: TGTGCCAGCAGTCTCACCGGGACAGGGCACTACGAGCAGTACTTC. Encoded protein: CASSLTGTGHYEQYF.